A selection of T cell receptor beta chains follows, all from one sample in a study of Ad26.COV2.S vaccination and SARS-CoV-2 variants. The protocol was immunoSEQ multiplex PCR, while the TCRdb copy is restricted to in-frame clones and leaves out a portion. Of more than 300,000 clones in the sample, approximately 80% were seen once. The sample here was peripheral blood, taken in a trial of Ad26.COV2.S vaccine versus placebo. These receptors all stem from a person between 18 and 65 years old who received the Ad26.COV2.S COVID-19 vaccine or a placebo. The CDR3 runs from the conserved cysteine through the conserved F or W. D genes are given only for firm matches. Only some rows state a clone size, as once, few, many or a class for expanded clones.

V	D	size	J	CDR3	DNA
TRBV5-5	TRBD1	NA	TRBJ2-5	CASSRTGVTRETQYF	TGTGCCAGCAGTCGGACAGGGGTAACTAGAGAGACCCAGTACTTC
TRBV28	TRBD1	NA	TRBJ1-2	CASSRGQPRGYTF	TGTGCCAGCAGTCGGGGACAGCCTCGTGGCTACACCTTC
TRBV6-5	TRBD1	NA	TRBJ2-2	CASAPDRAHTGELFF	TGTGCCAGCGCGCCTGACAGGGCCCACACCGGGGAGCTGTTTTTT
TRBV9	NA	NA	TRBJ1-1	CASSVSGTSMNTEAFF	TGTGCCAGCAGCGTCTCCGGGACTTCCATGAACACTGAAGCTTTCTTT
TRBV28	NA	NA	TRBJ2-1	CASSLRGNEQFF	TGTGCCAGCAGTTTAAGGGGAAATGAGCAGTTCTTC
TRBV9	TRBD1	NA	TRBJ2-2	CASSRTGQGHTGELFF	TGTGCCAGCAGCCGCACGGGACAGGGGCACACCGGGGAGCTGTTTTTT
TRBV5-1	NA	once	TRBJ1-2	CASSLTGTANYGYTF	TGCGCCAGCAGCTTGACGGGAACTGCTAACTATGGCTACACCTTC
TRBV5-6	NA	NA	TRBJ2-5	CASSSTSGVETQYF	TGTGCCAGCAGCTCCACCTCAGGGGTGGAGACCCAGTACTTC
TRBV7-2	NA	NA	TRBJ1-3	CASSWDTLPGNTIYF	TGTGCCAGCAGCTGGGACACCTTACCTGGAAACACCATATATTTT
TRBV13	NA	NA	TRBJ2-1	CASSSPTGNNEQFF	TGTGCCAGCAGTTCGCCGACAGGTAACAATGAGCAGTTCTTC
TRBV28	TRBD1	once	TRBJ2-2	CATGTANTGELFF	TGTGCCACCGGGACAGCGAACACCGGGGAGCTGTTTTTT
TRBV4-1	TRBD2	NA	TRBJ2-5	CASSPAGGGRETQYF	TGCGCCAGCAGCCCCGCTGGGGGGGGGAGAGAGACCCAGTACTTC
TRBV5-6	NA	NA	TRBJ2-5	CASSLRDLSQTQYF	TGTGCCAGCAGCTTGCGGGACTTGTCCCAGACCCAGTACTTC
TRBV5-5	NA	NA	TRBJ2-3	CASSLGLESLDTQYF	TGTGCCAGCAGCTTGGGACTAGAGTCCCTCGATACGCAGTATTTT
TRBV5-5	NA	NA	TRBJ1-2	CASSPDTIGYTF	TGTGCCAGCAGCCCCGACACCATTGGCTACACCTTC
TRBV18	NA	NA	TRBJ2-3	CASSPPTDRTDTQYF	TGTGCCAGCTCACCACCAACAGACCGCACAGATACGCAGTATTTT
TRBV7-8	NA	once	TRBJ1-2	CASSLAGAATYGYTF	TGTGCCAGCAGCTTAGCGGGTGCGGCGACCTATGGCTACACCTTC
TRBV13	TRBD2	NA	TRBJ2-7	CASSFGGDTYEQYF	TGTGCCAGCAGCTTCGGGGGGGACACCTACGAGCAGTACTTC
TRBV3-1/TRBV3-2	TRBD1	many	TRBJ2-3	CASSSRTGAVSDTQYF	TGTGCCAGCAGCTCCCGGACAGGGGCTGTCTCAGATACGCAGTATTTT
TRBV29-1	NA	NA	TRBJ2-1	CSVDGASGEQFF	TGCAGCGTTGACGGGGCCTCTGGGGAGCAGTTCTTC
TRBV12-2	NA	NA	TRBJ1-5	CASPRTRMGNQPQHF	TGTGCAAGTCCCCGGACGAGGATGGGCAATCAGCCCCAGCATTTT
TRBV9	TRBD1	NA	TRBJ1-5	CASSEGQGRQPQHF	TGTGCCAGCAGCGAGGGACAGGGACGGCAGCCCCAGCATTTT
TRBV28	NA	NA	TRBJ2-2	CASSLGSVNTGELFF	TGTGCCAGCAGTTTAGGGTCAGTAAACACCGGGGAGCTGTTTTTT
TRBV4-1	NA	NA	TRBJ1-3	CASSQGDYSGNTIYF	TGCGCCAGCAGCCAAGGAGACTACTCTGGAAACACCATATATTTT
TRBV24-1	TRBD2	NA	TRBJ2-1	CATSGRGAESYNEQFF	TGTGCCACCAGTGGGCGGGGGGCGGAATCCTACAATGAGCAGTTCTTC
TRBV2	NA	NA	TRBJ2-3	CASSGNLDSLDTQYF	TGTGCCAGCAGTGGGAACCTAGACAGTTTAGATACGCAGTATTTT
TRBV19	NA	NA	TRBJ1-1	CASTDWGGNTEAFF	TGTGCCAGTACCGACTGGGGGGGGAACACTGAAGCTTTCTTT
TRBV11-3	TRBD1	NA	TRBJ2-2	CASSLRGDRGAGELFF	TGTGCCAGCAGCTTAAGGGGGGACAGGGGCGCCGGGGAGCTGTTTTTT
TRBV11-2	NA	NA	TRBJ1-5	CASSPPGQPQHF	TGTGCCAGCAGCCCCCCGGGACAGCCCCAGCATTTT
TRBV6-5	NA	NA	TRBJ2-5	CASSYSTGTDQETQYF	TGTGCCAGCAGTTACTCCACAGGGACCGATCAAGAGACCCAGTACTTC
TRBV19	TRBD2	NA	TRBJ2-1	CASRPGGAYNEQFF	TGTGCCAGTAGACCGGGGGGGGCCTACAATGAGCAGTTCTTC
TRBV5-1	NA	NA	TRBJ1-1	CASSPGERGGTEAFF	TGCGCCAGCAGCCCGGGGGAGCGGGGTGGGACTGAAGCTTTCTTT
TRBV24-1	NA	once	TRBJ2-1	CATRPGGSVDEQFF	TGTGCCACCAGACCAGGGGGGTCCGTCGATGAGCAGTTCTTC
TRBV19	TRBD2	NA	TRBJ2-3	CASSMGLAGGIDTQYF	TGTGCCAGTAGTATGGGACTAGCGGGGGGGATAGATACGCAGTATTTT
TRBV2	NA	NA	TRBJ2-2	CASSVRGSTGELFF	TGTGCCAGCAGTGTTCGGGGTAGCACCGGGGAGCTGTTTTTT
TRBV7-2	TRBD1	NA	TRBJ1-6	CASRPGQGGLSSYNSPLHF	TGTGCCAGCAGGCCAGGACAGGGGGGTTTAAGCTCCTATAATTCACCCCTCCACTTT
TRBV5-1	TRBD1	NA	TRBJ2-7	CASSLGFTTGTGRYEQYF	TGCGCCAGCAGCTTGGGATTCACGACCGGGACAGGGCGCTACGAGCAGTACTTC
TRBV7-9	TRBD1	NA	TRBJ2-2	CASSLRTGYTGELFF	TGTGCCAGCAGCCTGAGGACAGGGTACACCGGGGAGCTGTTTTTT
TRBV11-3	TRBD2	NA	TRBJ2-3	CASSFRTSGVADTQYF	TGTGCCAGCAGCTTCCGGACTAGCGGGGTGGCGGATACGCAGTATTTT
TRBV7-2	NA	NA	TRBJ2-5	CASSLVGDMQATQYF	TGTGCCAGCAGCTTAGTAGGGGACATGCAAGCGACCCAGTACTTC
TRBV5-6	NA	NA	TRBJ1-1	CASSLVRVNTEAFF	TGTGCCAGCAGCTTAGTCAGGGTGAACACTGAAGCTTTCTTT
TRBV6-5	NA	NA	TRBJ1-5	CASRRQRNSNQPQHF	TGTGCCAGCAGAAGACAGAGAAATAGCAATCAGCCCCAGCATTTT
TRBV5-4	NA	NA	TRBJ2-6	CASSLVGDANVLTF	TGTGCCAGCAGCTTGGTAGGGGATGCCAACGTCCTGACTTTC
TRBV6-6	NA	NA	TRBJ1-1	CASSYSSSGRRAEAFF	TGTGCCAGCAGTTACAGTTCATCGGGGCGCAGAGCTGAAGCTTTCTTT
TRBV3-1/TRBV3-2	NA	NA	TRBJ2-5	CASTGGLKETQYF	TGTGCCAGCACCGGGGGACTCAAAGAGACCCAGTACTTC
TRBV11-2	TRBD1	few	TRBJ2-2	CASSQGGQGAGELFF	TGTGCCAGCAGCCAGGGGGGACAGGGGGCCGGGGAGCTGTTTTTT